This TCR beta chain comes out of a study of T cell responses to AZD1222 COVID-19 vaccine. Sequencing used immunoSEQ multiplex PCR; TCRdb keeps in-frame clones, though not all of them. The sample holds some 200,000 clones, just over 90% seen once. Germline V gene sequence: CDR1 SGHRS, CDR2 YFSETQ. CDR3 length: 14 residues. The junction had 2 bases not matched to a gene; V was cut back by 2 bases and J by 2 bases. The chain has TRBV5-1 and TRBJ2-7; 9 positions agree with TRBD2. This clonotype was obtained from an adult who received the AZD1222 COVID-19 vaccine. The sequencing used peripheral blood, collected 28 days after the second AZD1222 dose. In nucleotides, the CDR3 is TGCGCCAGCAGCTTTAGCGGGGGCCCCTACGAGCAGTACTTC. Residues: CASSFSGGPYEQYF.